The 2 T cell receptor beta chains reported below all come from one sample, sequenced in a study of blood T cell repertoires in COVID-19. Some clones are missing from TCRdb's copy, which holds only in-frame ones; the method was immunoSEQ multiplex PCR. The sample records 210,000 or so clones, around 80% being singletons. Sequencing was carried out using peripheral blood. Receptors originate from a woman aged 40 to 49 with acute or convalescent COVID-19.

The rearrangement links TRBV11-2 to TRBJ2-7; 7 nucleotides agree with TRBD2. The CDR3 length is 15 residues. In germline, CDR1 is SGHAT, CDR2 FQNNGV. V dropped 7 bases and J dropped 3; count of bases not matched to a gene: 12. CDR3 loop: CASTSVKQRDYEQYF. The CDR3 bases are TGTGCCAGCACCTCCGTGAAGCAGCGGGACTACGAGCAGTACTTC.

The CDR3 region has the DNA TGCGCCAGCAGCCACACGAGACAGGGGAAGTACGAGCAGTACTTC. Its protein is CASSHTRQGKYEQYF. V usage is TRBV4-3 and J usage is TRBJ2-7; 8 nucleotides match TRBD1. The CDR3 runs to 15 residues. CDR1 LGHNA and CDR2 YSLEER come from the germline V gene. Trimming took 3 bases from V and 4 from J; bases not matched to a gene: 8.